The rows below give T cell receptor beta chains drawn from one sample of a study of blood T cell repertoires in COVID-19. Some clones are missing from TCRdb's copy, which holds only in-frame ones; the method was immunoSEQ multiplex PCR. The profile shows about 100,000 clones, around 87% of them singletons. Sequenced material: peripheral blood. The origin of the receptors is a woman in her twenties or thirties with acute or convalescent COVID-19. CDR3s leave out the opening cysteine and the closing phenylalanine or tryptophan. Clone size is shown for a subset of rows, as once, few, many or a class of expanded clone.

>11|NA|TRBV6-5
ASCEFSNTEAF
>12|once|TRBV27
ASSSPGQDYEQY
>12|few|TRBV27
ASRDRGGAYEQY
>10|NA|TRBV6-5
ASRDSSYEQY
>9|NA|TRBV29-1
SVEGWDEQY
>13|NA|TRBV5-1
ASSFQGDSNQPQH
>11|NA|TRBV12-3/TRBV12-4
ASSLTGTSTLF
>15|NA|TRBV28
ASSLALGRGFSYEQY
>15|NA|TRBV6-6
ASSQSLTGGRNTEAF
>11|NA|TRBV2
ASRQGYNSPLH
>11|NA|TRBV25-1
ASRERVGEKLF
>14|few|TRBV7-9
ASSLDAGGYNQPQH
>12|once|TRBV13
ASRLRDGGYEQY
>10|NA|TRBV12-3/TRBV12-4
ASSFGGTEAF
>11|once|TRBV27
ASSLTGSTEAF
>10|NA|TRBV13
ASSPGRTEAF
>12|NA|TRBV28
ASTLWGVGTEAF
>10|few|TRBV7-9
ASSRLDNPQH
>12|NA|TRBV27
ASSLVRGDYGYT
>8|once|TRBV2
ASIGSEQF
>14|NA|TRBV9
ASSPAGPNGYSPLH
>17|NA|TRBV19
ATLSIGTGPSGTGNTIY
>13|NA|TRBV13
ASSLKAGRNTEAF
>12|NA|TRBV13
ASSFGDSGYGYT
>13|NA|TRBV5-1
ASSLNQGGTGELF
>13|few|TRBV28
ASRKRGGVDYGYT
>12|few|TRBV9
ASSGTGVWTEAF
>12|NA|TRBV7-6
ASRGSSGANVLT